The next 10 T cell receptor beta chains were all read from a single sample in a study of cytomegalovirus exposure and HLA in healthy donors. The PCR made use of 60 Vbeta and 13 Jbeta primers. This table comes from immunoSEQ multiplex PCR, and its TCRdb copy is limited to in-frame clones, with some not included. The data contain over 150,000 clones, approximately 80% of them singletons. What was sequenced was PBMCs. Receptor source: a man younger than 35 in good health and CMV-seropositive.

The chain carries TRBV7-9 and TRBJ2-5; 10 bases align to TRBD1. The CDR3 is 15 amino acids. Germline trimming cut 5 bases from V and 2 bases from J; bases unmatched to any gene: 5. Germline values: CDR1 SEHNR, CDR2 FQNEAQ (reference sequence). The CDR3 is CASSARTGGQETQYF. Written as DNA, the CDR3 is TGTGCCAGCAGCGCCAGGACAGGGGGTCAAGAGACCCAGTACTTC.

This clone has only one observation. The genes are TRBV4-1 and TRBJ1-2; D is undetermined. The V and J ends lost 0 bases and 1 base respectively, with 12 bases between them. Germline V gives CDR1 MGHRA, CDR2 YSYEKL. This CDR3 is 16 amino acids long. The CDR3 DNA reads as TGCGCCAGCAGCCAAGAAACTCCGGGAGATAACTATGGCTACACCTTC. Amino acids: CASSQETPGDNYGYTF.

The chain has TRBV5-4 and TRBJ1-4, with TRBD1 matching 9 bases. The germline V gene has CDR1 SGHNT and CDR2 YYREEE (reference sequence). This CDR3 spans 16 amino acids. Germline trimming cut 4 bases from V and 0 bases from J; bases unmatched to any gene: 4. CDR3 protein: CASSRTGASTNEKLFF. CDR3 coding DNA: TGTGCCAGCAGCCGGACAGGGGCGTCAACTAATGAAAAACTGTTTTTT.

J is TRBJ2-7 and V is TRBV6-6, with unresolved D. Trimming removed 4 bases from V and 2 bases from J, with 15 bases in between. Germline CDR1 reads MNHNY; CDR2 reads SVGAGI (reference sequence). This CDR3 contains 15 residues. CDR3 loop: CASSSVGGRTYEQYF. In DNA form, the CDR3 reads TGTGCCAGCAGTTCGGTTGGCGGCAGAACCTACGAGCAGTACTTC.

The V call is TRBV18, the J call TRBJ1-3; no definite D call. The germline V gene encodes CDR1 KGHSH and CDR2 LQKENI. The germline V and J ends were trimmed by 3 bases and 0 bases, with 18 bases remaining between them. The CDR3 covers 18 residues. DNA of the CDR3: TGTGCCAGCTCACCTCTTCCTGGACTCCCCGGCTCTGGAAACACCATATATTTT. Translating gives CASSPLPGLPGSGNTIYF.

The V and J genes are TRBV29-1 and TRBJ2-5; 10 bases align to TRBD1. The CDR3 is 15 residues long. V lost 8 bases, J lost 3 bases, and 12 bases stayed unmatched. Per germline, CDR1 SQVTM and CDR2 ANQGSEA. In nucleotides, the CDR3 is TGCAGCCCGACCATCCCAGGGACAGGGGAAGAGACCCAGTACTTC. It encodes CSPTIPGTGEETQYF. Drawing the rest from reference TRBV29-1 and TRBJ2-5, the complete variable domain is SAVISQKPSRDICQRGTSLTIQCQVDSQVTMMFWYRQQPGQSLTLIATANQGSEATYESGFVIDKFPISRPNLTFSTLTVSNMSPEDSSIYLCSPTIPGTGEETQYFGPGTRLLVL.

The chain carries TRBV5-6 and TRBJ2-7, with D possibly matching TRBD2 (5 bases). CDR3 length: 15 residues. Deletions cut 3 bases from V and 3 bases from J, with 16 bases between. CDR1 is SGHDT, CDR2 YYEEEE, per germline. This CDR3 reads CASSSGLEGNYEQYF. The DNA of the CDR3 is TGTGCCAGCAGCTCCGGTCTTGAGGGCAACTACGAGCAGTACTTC.

V gene TRBV5-4 combines with J gene TRBJ1-3; no definite D call. The CDR3 extends over 12 amino acids. Trimming pared 5 bases from V and 0 bases from J, leaving 3 bases between. Germline V gene data show CDR1 as SGHNT and CDR2 as YYREEE (reference sequence). CDR3: CASSNSGNTIYF. Written as DNA, the CDR3 is TGTGCCAGCAGTAACTCTGGAAACACCATATATTTT.

The rearrangement links TRBV19 to TRBJ2-3, with 7 bases fitting TRBD2. Germline V gene data show CDR1 as LNHDA and CDR2 as SQIVND (reference sequence). V shed 4 bases, J shed 2 bases, and the junction held 12 bases outside the gene matches. The CDR3 has 17 residues. The CDR3 is CASSTRTGGASTDTQYF. Written as DNA, the CDR3 is TGTGCCAGTAGTACGAGGACGGGAGGAGCTTCCACAGATACGCAGTATTTT.

This clone was detected once. This sequence joins TRBV11-3 and TRBJ2-7, with a weak D call TRBD1 (5 bases). Trimming cost V 4 bases and J 7 bases, with 23 bases left between them. The CDR3 sequence is 16 residues long. Per the germline V gene, CDR1 is SGHNT and CDR2 is YENEEA. CDR3 nucleotide sequence: TGTGCCAGCAGCTCGAGAGACAGACCCCATAGAGGTGAGCAGTACTTC. Its translation is CASSSRDRPHRGEQYF.